This T cell receptor (beta chain) was recovered during a study of T-cell memory formation after mild COVID-19. Study-wide points: CD4+ contracting clones were mainly CM and EM; CD8+ ones, EMRA. CD4/CD8 balance held among clones contracting day 15 to 85, and later expanders leaned CD4+. The authors did not confirm SARS-CoV-2 specificity of second-wave clones peaking day 37.

Germline values: CDR1 ENHRY, CDR2 SYGVKD. This CDR3 contains 13 residues. V gave up 10 bases and J gave up 4 bases, with 14 bases separating them. The authors produced TCR alpha and TCR beta cDNA libraries with sample barcodes and UMIs by 5'RACE using constant-segment primers. TCRdb independently ran MiXCR on the 5' RACE reads; one entry per CDR3 protein. The sample contains some 350,000 distinct CDR3 sequences, around 13% of which appear only once. Ten or more counts support this clonotype. Its antigen is currently unknown. This receptor was identified in a man aged 18 to 30 who had mild COVID-19 (a few samples of this study predate the infection). Cell type and time point are not known. The specimen was PBMCs or a T cell subset sorted from them (not recorded which). The chain links TRBV10-3 to TRBJ2-1, with D possibly matching TRBD2 (6 bases). In nucleotides, the CDR3 is TGTGCCACCTCGGGGGTACAGTACAATGAGCAGTTCTTC. The encoded protein is CATSGVQYNEQFF.